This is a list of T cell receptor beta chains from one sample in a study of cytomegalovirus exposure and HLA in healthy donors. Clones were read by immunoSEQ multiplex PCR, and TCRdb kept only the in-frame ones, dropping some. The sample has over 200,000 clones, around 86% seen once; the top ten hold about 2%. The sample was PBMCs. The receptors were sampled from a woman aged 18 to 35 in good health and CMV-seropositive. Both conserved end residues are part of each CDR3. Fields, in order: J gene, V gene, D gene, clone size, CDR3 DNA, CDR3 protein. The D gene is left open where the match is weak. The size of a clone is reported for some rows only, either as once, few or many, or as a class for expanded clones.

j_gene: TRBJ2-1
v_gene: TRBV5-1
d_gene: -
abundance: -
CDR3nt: TGCGCCAGCAGCTTGGTCCCAGAATACAATGAGCAGTTCTTC
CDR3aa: CASSLVPEYNEQFF

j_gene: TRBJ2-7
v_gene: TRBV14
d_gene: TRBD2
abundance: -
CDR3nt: TGTGCCAGCAGCCAGGTTGCGGGAGGCGAGCAGTACTTC
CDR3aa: CASSQVAGGEQYF

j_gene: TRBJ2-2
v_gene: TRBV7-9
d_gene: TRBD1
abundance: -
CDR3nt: TGTGCCCTGGACAGGACCGGGGAGCTGTTTTTT
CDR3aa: CALDRTGELFF

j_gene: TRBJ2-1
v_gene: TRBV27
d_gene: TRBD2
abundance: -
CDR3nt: TGTGCCAGCAGTTACCCCGGGACTAGCGGTTACAATGAGCAGTTCTTC
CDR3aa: CASSYPGTSGYNEQFF

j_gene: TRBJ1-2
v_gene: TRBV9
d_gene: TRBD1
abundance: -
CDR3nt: TGTGCCAGCGGAGGACAGGGTATTTCTGGCTACACCTTC
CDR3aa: CASGGQGISGYTF

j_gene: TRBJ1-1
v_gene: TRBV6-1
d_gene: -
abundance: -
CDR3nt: TGTGCCAGCAGTGAAGCCGAGGGTCGGTTAACTGAAGCTTTCTTT
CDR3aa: CASSEAEGRLTEAFF

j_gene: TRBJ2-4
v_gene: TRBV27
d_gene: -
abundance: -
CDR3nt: TGTGCCAGCAGTTTAAGTCGAGTGTTCGCCAAAAACATTCAGTACTTC
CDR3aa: CASSLSRVFAKNIQYF

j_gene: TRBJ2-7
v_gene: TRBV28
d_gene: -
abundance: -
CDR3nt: TGTGCCAGCACCTCGGGTGGGCGGGGTGTTTCCTACGAGCAGTACTTC
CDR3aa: CASTSGGRGVSYEQYF

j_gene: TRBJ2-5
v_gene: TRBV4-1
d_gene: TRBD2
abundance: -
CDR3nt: TGCGCCAGCAGCCTCCGACTAGCGGGAGTCAGGGAGACCCAGTACTTC
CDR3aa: CASSLRLAGVRETQYF

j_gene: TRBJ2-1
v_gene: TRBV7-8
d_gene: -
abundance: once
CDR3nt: TGTGCCAGCAGCTTAATGGTGCCCAGGTCGCAGTTCTTC
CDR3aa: CASSLMVPRSQFF

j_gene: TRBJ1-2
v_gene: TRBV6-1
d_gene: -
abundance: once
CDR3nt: TGTGCCAGCAGTGAGGGCGATTCCTATGGCTACACCTTC
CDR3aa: CASSEGDSYGYTF

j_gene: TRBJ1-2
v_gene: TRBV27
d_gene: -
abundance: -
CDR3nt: TGTGCCAGCAGTTTAGCACAGGGTAGCTATGGCTACACCTTC
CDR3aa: CASSLAQGSYGYTF

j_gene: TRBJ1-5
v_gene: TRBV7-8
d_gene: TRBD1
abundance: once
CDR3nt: TGTGCCAGCAGCTTAGGGACAGGGCTTCAGCCCCAGCATTTT
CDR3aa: CASSLGTGLQPQHF

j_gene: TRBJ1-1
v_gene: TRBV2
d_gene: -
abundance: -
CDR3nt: TGTGCCAGCAGTCCGACATATGAAGCTTTCTTT
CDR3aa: CASSPTYEAFF

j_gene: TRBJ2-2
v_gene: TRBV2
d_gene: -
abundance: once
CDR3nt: TGTGCCAGCAGTGTAGGTCTAGTTTACCCGGGGGAGCTGTTTTTT
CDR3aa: CASSVGLVYPGELFF

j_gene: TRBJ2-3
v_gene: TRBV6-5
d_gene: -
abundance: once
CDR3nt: TGTGCCAGCAGTCCGGACAGAAGGCCTTCAGATACGCAGTATTTT
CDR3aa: CASSPDRRPSDTQYF

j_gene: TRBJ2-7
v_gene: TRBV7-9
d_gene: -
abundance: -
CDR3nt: TGTGCCAGCAGCTCAACAGGGATCCCCTACGAGCAGTACTTC
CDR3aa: CASSSTGIPYEQYF

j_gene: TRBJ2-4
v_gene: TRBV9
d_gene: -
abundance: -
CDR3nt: TGTGCCAGCAGCCCCGGGCAGGGGCTAGCCAAAAACATTCAGTACTTC
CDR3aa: CASSPGQGLAKNIQYF

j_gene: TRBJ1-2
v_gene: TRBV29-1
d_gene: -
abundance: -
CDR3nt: TGCAGCGTTGAGGTCCCCCCTAACCCGAGGGGCTACACCTTC
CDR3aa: CSVEVPPNPRGYTF

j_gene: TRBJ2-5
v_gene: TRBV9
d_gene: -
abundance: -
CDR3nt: TGTGCCAGCAGCGTATGGGGCTGGCCGAAAGAGACCCAGTACTTC
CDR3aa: CASSVWGWPKETQYF

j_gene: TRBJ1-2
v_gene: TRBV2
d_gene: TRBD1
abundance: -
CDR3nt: TGTGCCAGCAGTGAGAAGATTGGGACAGGGGGGAGGGATGGCTACACCTTC
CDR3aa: CASSEKIGTGGRDGYTF

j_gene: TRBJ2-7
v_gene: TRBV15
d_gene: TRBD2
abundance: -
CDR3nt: TGTGCCACCAGCAGTTTAGCGGGAGGGCCGAACGAGCAGTACTTC
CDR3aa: CATSSLAGGPNEQYF

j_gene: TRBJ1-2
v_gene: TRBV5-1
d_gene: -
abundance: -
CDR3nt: TGCGCCAGCAGCTTGGCCCGGGGTATATCAACCTATGGCTACACCTTC
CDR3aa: CASSLARGISTYGYTF

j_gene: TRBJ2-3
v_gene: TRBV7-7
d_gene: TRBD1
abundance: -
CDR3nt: TGTGCTAGCAGCGTCCTCGGACAGGGTGACACAGATACGCAGTATTTT
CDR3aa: CASSVLGQGDTDTQYF

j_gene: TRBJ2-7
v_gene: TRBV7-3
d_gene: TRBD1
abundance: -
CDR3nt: TGTGCCAGCAGCTTAGGGACAGGGACCGAGCAGTACTTC
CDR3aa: CASSLGTGTEQYF

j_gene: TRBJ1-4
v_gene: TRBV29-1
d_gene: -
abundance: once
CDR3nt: TGCAGCGTTAAACAGGGCACTAATGAAAAACTGTTTTTT
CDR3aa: CSVKQGTNEKLFF

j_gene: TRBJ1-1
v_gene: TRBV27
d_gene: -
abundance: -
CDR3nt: TGTGCCAGCAGTTTCGCCGTGCAGGGCGGCACTGAAGCTTTCTTT
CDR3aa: CASSFAVQGGTEAFF

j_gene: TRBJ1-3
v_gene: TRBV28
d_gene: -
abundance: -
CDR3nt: TGTGCCGGGGCCGACACGGACTCTGGAAACACCATATATTTT
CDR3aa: CAGADTDSGNTIYF

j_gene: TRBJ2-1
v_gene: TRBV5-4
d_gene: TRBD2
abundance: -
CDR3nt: TGTGCCAGCAGCGAAGGACTAGCGGGAGCCTACAATGAGCAGTTCTTC
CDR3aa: CASSEGLAGAYNEQFF

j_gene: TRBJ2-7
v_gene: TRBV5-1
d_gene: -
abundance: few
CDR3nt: TGCGCCAGCCGAGACCGGTATATAGGGAGCGACCGGGGACAGTACTTC
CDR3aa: CASRDRYIGSDRGQYF

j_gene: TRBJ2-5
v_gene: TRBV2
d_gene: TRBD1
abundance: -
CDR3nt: TGTGCCAGCACGGACAGGGGGGTGCGGGAGACCCAGTACTTC
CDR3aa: CASTDRGVRETQYF

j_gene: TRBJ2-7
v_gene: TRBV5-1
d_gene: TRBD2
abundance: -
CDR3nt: TGCGCCAGCAGCCCGGGACTAGCGGGAAGCGAGCAGTACTTC
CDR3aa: CASSPGLAGSEQYF

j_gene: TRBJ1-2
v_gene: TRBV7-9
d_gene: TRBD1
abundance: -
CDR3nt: TGTGCCAGCAGCCCAACCGCTTTAAGACAGGGGGAGGACTATGGCTACACCTTC
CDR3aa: CASSPTALRQGEDYGYTF

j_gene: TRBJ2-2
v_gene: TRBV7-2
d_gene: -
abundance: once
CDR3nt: TGTGCCAGCAGTGTACAGGTATACACCGGGGAGCTGTTTTTT
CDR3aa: CASSVQVYTGELFF

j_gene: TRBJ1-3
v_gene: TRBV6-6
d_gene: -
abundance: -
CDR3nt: TGTGCCAGCAGTTACTCGAACAGCTTCTCTGGAAACACCATATATTTT
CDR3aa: CASSYSNSFSGNTIYF

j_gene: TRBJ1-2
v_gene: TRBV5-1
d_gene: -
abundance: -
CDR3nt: TGCGCCAGCAGCTTGGGAGGGTCCCCTGGCTACACCTTC
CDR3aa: CASSLGGSPGYTF

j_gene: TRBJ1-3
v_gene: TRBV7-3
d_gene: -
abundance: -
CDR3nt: TGTGCCAGCAGCTCGGGGTTTTACTCTGGAAACACCATATATTTT
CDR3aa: CASSSGFYSGNTIYF

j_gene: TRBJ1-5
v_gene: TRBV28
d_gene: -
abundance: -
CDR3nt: TGTGCCAGCAGTCTCCCGGCGGGGAGCAATCAGCCCCAGCATTTT
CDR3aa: CASSLPAGSNQPQHF

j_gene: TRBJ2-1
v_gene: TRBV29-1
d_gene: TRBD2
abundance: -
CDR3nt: TGCAGCGTTGAACTCCGGACTAGCGGAAAATACAATGAGCAGTTCTTC
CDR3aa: CSVELRTSGKYNEQFF

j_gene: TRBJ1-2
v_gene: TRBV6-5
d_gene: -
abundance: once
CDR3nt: TGTGCCAGCAGAAATTTGAGGGGCTACACCTTC
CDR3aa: CASRNLRGYTF

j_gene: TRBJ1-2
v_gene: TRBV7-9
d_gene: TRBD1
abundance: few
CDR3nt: TGTGCCAGCAGCCAGGGACAGGGAACTAACTATGGCTACACCTTC
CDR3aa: CASSQGQGTNYGYTF

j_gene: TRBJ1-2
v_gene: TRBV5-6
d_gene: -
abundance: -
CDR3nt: TGTGCCAGCAGGCGGGACTCCCGGTTCTATGGCTACACCTTC
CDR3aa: CASRRDSRFYGYTF

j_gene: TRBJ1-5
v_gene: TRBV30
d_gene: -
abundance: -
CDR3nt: TGTGCCTGGAGTGCCGCCCTAGGGGCCTCGATCAAGCCCCAGCATTTT
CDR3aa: CAWSAALGASIKPQHF

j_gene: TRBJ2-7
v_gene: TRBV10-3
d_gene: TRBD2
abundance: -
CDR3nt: TGTGCCATCAGCTCCGGGACTAGCGGCTACGAGCAGTACTTC
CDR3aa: CAISSGTSGYEQYF

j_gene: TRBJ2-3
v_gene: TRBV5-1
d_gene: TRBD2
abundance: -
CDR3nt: TGCGCCAGCAGCTTGACCGGGGGGAACTACCGCACAGATACGCAGTATTTT
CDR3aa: CASSLTGGNYRTDTQYF

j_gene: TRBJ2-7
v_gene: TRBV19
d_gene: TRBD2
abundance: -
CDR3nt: TGTGCCACTAAGGAACTAGCGGGAGGGTCCTACGAGCAGTACTTC
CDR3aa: CATKELAGGSYEQYF

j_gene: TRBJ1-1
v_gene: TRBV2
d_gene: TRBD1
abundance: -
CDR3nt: TGTGCCAGCAGGGGCCTCAGGGGGCGCGTTGGGAACACTGAAGCTTTCTTT
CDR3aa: CASRGLRGRVGNTEAFF

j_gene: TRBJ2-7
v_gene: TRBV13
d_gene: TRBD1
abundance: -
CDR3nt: TGTGCCAGCAGCTTAGGGGACAGGGGGCGTTTGGAGCAGTACTTC
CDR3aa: CASSLGDRGRLEQYF

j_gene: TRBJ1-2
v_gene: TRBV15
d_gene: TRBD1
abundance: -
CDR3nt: TGTGCCACCAGCGGGGACAGGGGAGGATATGGCTACACCTTC
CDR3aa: CATSGDRGGYGYTF

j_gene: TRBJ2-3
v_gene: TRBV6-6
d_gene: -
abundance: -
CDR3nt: TGTGCCAGCACCAAGACTAGGGCAGATACGCAGTATTTT
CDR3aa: CASTKTRADTQYF

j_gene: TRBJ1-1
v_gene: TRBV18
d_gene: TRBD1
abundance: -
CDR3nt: TGTGCCAGCTCAGGCAACACAGGGGTTATTGCTGAAGCTTTCTTT
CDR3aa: CASSGNTGVIAEAFF

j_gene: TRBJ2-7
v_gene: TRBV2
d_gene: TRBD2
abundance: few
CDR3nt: TGTGCCAGCAGGGCCGGGACTAGCAATGTCTCCGAGCAGTACTTC
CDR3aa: CASRAGTSNVSEQYF

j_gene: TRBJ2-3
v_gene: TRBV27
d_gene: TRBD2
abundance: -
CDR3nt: TGTGCCAGCAGTGTAGCTGGGAGGGTAGGGGATACGCAGTATTTT
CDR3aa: CASSVAGRVGDTQYF

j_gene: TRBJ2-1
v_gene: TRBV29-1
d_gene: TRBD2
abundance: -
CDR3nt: TGCAGCGTTGAACCGGGACTAGCGGGAGATAGCTCCTACAATGAGCAGTTCTTC
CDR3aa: CSVEPGLAGDSSYNEQFF

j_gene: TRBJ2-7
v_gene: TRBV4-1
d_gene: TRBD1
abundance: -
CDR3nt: TGCGCCAGCAGCCAGTCGACAGGGGAATTTCAATACGAGCAGTACTTC
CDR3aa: CASSQSTGEFQYEQYF

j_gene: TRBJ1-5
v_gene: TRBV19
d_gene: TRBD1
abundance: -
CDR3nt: TGTGCCAGTAGTATAGTACAGGGGGTGACGTATAGCAATCAGCCCCAGCATTTT
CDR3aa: CASSIVQGVTYSNQPQHF

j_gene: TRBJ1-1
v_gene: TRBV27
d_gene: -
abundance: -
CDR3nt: TGTGCCAGCAGGGGCGGGGGTGACACTGAAGCTTTCTTT
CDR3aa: CASRGGGDTEAFF

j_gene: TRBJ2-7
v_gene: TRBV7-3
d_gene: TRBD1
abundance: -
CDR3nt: TGTGCCAGCAGTTTAGGACAGGGAGACTACGAGCAGTACTTC
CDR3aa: CASSLGQGDYEQYF

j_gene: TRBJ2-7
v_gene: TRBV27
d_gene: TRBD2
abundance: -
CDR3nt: TGTGCCAGCAGTTCGCTAGCGGGAGAGAACTACGAGCAGTACTTC
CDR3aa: CASSSLAGENYEQYF

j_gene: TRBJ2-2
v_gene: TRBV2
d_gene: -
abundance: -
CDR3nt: TGTGCCAGCGGGAGTCCGAACACCGGGGAGCTGTTTTTT
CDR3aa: CASGSPNTGELFF